A selection of T cell receptor beta chains follows, all from one sample in a study of glioma-infiltrating T cells. Each CDR3 protein gets one entry after TCRdb re-called the multiplex PCR reads with MiXCR. The table includes fewer than 250,000 distinct CDR3 sequences, around 30% detected once. The specimen was glioma tissue, nonneoplastic brain tissue, or PBMCs (not recorded which). The source is a human donor with low-grade glioma or glioblastoma, undergoing nonglioma brain surgery, or in good health (not recorded which). CDR3s include the opening cysteine and the closing phenylalanine or tryptophan. A D gene is named only where the DNA matches it firmly. Size is stated for part of the rows, as once, few or many counts, or as a class when the clone is expanded.

d_gene	abundance	j_gene	v_gene	CDR3nt	CDR3aa
.	many	TRBJ1-1	TRBV6-2/TRBV6-3	TGTGCCAGCAGTCTAGATCCGAGGAACACTGAAGCTTTCTTT	CASSLDPRNTEAFF
.	many	TRBJ1-3	TRBV28	TGTGCCAGCAGTTTAAGATCAGGGTATAGTAACACCATATATTTT	CASSLRSGYSNTIYF
TRBD2	many	TRBJ2-1	TRBV14	TGTGCCAGCAGTCTACTAGCGGGACGTCGGAATGAGCAGTTCTTC	CASSLLAGRRNEQFF
.	.	TRBJ1-1	TRBV28	TGTGCCAGTAGCCTACCCCGGACACGCCCTTTCTTT	CASSLPRTRPFF
.	many	TRBJ2-3	TRBV4-3	TGCGCCAGCAGCCAAGATCATCTAGTGGGCACAGATACGCAGTATTTT	CASSQDHLVGTDTQYF
TRBD1	.	TRBJ1-5	TRBV20-1	TGCAGAGGGATGAAGCGGGACAGCCAAAATCAGCCCCAGCATTTT	CRGMKRDSQNQPQHF
.	many	TRBJ1-5	TRBV3-1	TGTGCCAGCAGCCAGGCCCGCAGTCAGCCCCAGCATTTT	CASSQARSQPQHF
TRBD2	many	TRBJ2-3	TRBV25-1	TGTGCCAGCAGCCCACTAGCGGGCACAGATACGCAGTATTTT	CASSPLAGTDTQYF
.	many	TRBJ1-2	TRBV4-1	TGCGCCAGCAGCCAAGGTCGCCCTACTCTCTATGGCTACACCTTC	CASSQGRPTLYGYTF
.	many	TRBJ1-1	TRBV7-3	TGTGCCAGCAGTGCGGGACGGACGAGCACTGAAGCTTTCTTT	CASSAGRTSTEAFF
TRBD2	many	TRBJ2-1	TRBV9	TGTGCCAGCAGCGTGGGACTAGCGGGGGTCTACAATGAGCAGTTCTTC	CASSVGLAGVYNEQFF
.	once	TRBJ2-1	TRBV5-1	TGCGCCAGCAGCCCCGGACGCACCTCTCAAGAGACCCAGTTCTTC	CASSPGRTSQETQFF
.	many	TRBJ1-1	TRBV3-1	TGTGCCAGCAGCCAAGGAGGGTGGAGGAGGCCCAACACTGAAGCTTTCTTT	CASSQGGWRRPNTEAFF
.	many	TRBJ1-5	TRBV6-5	TGTGCCAGCAGTTACTCAGGGGTTCAGCCCCAGCATTTT	CASSYSGVQPQHF
.	many	TRBJ1-1	TRBV5-4	TGTGCCAGCAGCTCGGGACTTTGGAACACTGAAGCTTTCTTT	CASSSGLWNTEAFF
.	many	TRBJ1-5	TRBV28	TGTGCCAGCAGTTTTTACACCAATCAGCCCCAGCATTTT	CASSFYTNQPQHF
TRBD2	many	TRBJ2-3	TRBV4-1	TGCGCCAGCAGCCCTAGCGGGAGGAGTAGCACAGATACGCAGTATTTT	CASSPSGRSSTDTQYF
TRBD1	.	TRBJ2-3	TRBV20-1	TGCAGTGGCCGGGACAGGGTGAGCGCAGATACGCAGTATTTT	CSGRDRVSADTQYF
.	few	TRBJ2-1	TRBV19	TGTGCCAGTAGTATAGTAAGAGGGGGCTCCTACAATGAGCAGTTCTTC	CASSIVRGGSYNEQFF
TRBD1	many	TRBJ2-2	TRBV7-2	TGTGCCAGCAGCAAAGGACAGGGGGACACCGGGGAGCTGTTTTTT	CASSKGQGDTGELFF
.	few	TRBJ1-2	TRBV5-1	TGCGCCAGCAGCTTCGGGTTCGGGGGAGGTGGCTACACCTTC	CASSFGFGGGGYTF
TRBD1	many	TRBJ1-5	TRBV4-3	TGCGCCAGCAGCCAGGCGACAGGGTCCAATCAGCCCCAGCATTTT	CASSQATGSNQPQHF
TRBD1	many	TRBJ1-2	TRBV18	TGTGCCAGCTCACCAGAGACAGGGAGTGGTGGCTACACCTTC	CASSPETGSGGYTF
.	many	TRBJ2-2	TRBV6-2/TRBV6-3	TGTGCCAGCATCCGCGCAGATTACACCGGGGAGCTGTTTTTT	CASIRADYTGELFF
TRBD1	many	TRBJ2-3	TRBV7-2	TGTGCCAGCAGCTCTGCCCCGACAGGGCTCTCAGATACGCAGTATTTT	CASSSAPTGLSDTQYF
.	many	TRBJ1-1	TRBV28	TGTGCCAGCCGGTTCTTAGAACCGAACACTGAAGCTTTCTTT	CASRFLEPNTEAFF
.	.	TRBJ1-1	TRBV7-2	TGTGCCAGCAGCGAAAACTTTGAAGCTTTCTTT	CASSENFEAFF
.	.	TRBJ2-7	TRBV12-3/TRBV12-4	TGTGCCAGCTTCCTGGGCGACGAGCAGTACTTC	CASFLGDEQYF
.	.	TRBJ1-2	TRBV4-2	TGTGCCAGCAGCCAAGATGAGGGGAAAGGCTATGGCTACACCTTC	CASSQDEGKGYGYTF
TRBD1	.	TRBJ2-7	TRBV27	TGTGCCAGCAGCGTAGCAGGGACAGGGGCAATCTACGAGCAGTACTTC	CASSVAGTGAIYEQYF
.	.	TRBJ2-1	TRBV3-1	TGTGCCAGCAGCCAAGTCGATGAGCAGTTCTTC	CASSQVDEQFF
.	.	TRBJ2-5	TRBV19	TGTGCCAGTAGTGGTGACAGTTCCCAAGGAACCCAGTACTTC	CASSGDSSQGTQYF
.	.	TRBJ2-7	TRBV7-2	TGTGCCAGCAGCTTAGCTTGGCAGGGTAGCTACGAGCAGTACTTC	CASSLAWQGSYEQYF
TRBD2	.	TRBJ2-1	TRBV29-1	TGCAGCGTTGGTCTAGCGGGAGGTATTGATCAGTTCTTC	CSVGLAGGIDQFF
TRBD2	few	TRBJ2-3	TRBV5-6	TGTGCCAGCAGCAGACGATCGGGACTAGCGGGAGGAAGCACAGATACGCAGTATTTT	CASSRRSGLAGGSTDTQYF
.	few	TRBJ2-1	TRBV29-1	TGCAGCGTTCCCCATCGTGCTTACAATGAGCAGTTCTTC	CSVPHRAYNEQFF
.	.	TRBJ2-7	TRBV5-4	TGTGCCAGCAGCTTCGGGCGGAGAGGGAACGAGCAGTCCTTC	CASSFGRRGNEQSF
.	.	TRBJ2-4	TRBV29-1	TGCAGCGCCCAAAACCCGGTCAAAAACATTCAGTACTTC	CSAQNPVKNIQYF
TRBD2	few	TRBJ2-5	TRBV3-1	TGTGCCAGCAGCCCTTGGGCTAGCGGGAGGGTCCAAGAGACCCAGTACTTC	CASSPWASGRVQETQYF
TRBD2	many	TRBJ2-1	TRBV6-5	TGTGCCAGCAGTTACTCGGGACTAGACGGAGGGCGATACTACAATGAGCAGTTCTTC	CASSYSGLDGGRYYNEQFF
.	.	TRBJ2-7	TRBV11-2	TGTGCCAGCAGCTTAGGGGGGCTGGGCTACGAGCAGTACTTC	CASSLGGLGYEQYF
TRBD1	many	TRBJ2-1	TRBV6-6	TGTGCCAGCAGTTACTCATCAGGACAGGGGGCCTATGAGCAGTTCTTC	CASSYSSGQGAYEQFF
.	few	TRBJ2-1	TRBV9	TGTGCCAGCAGCGTAGACCTCTACAATGAGCAGTTCTTC	CASSVDLYNEQFF
.	many	TRBJ2-7	TRBV20-1	TGCAGTGCTCTCCCGCGTGGGGGAGAGGTGGCCTACGAGCAGTACTTC	CSALPRGGEVAYEQYF
TRBD1	many	TRBJ1-4	TRBV20-1	TGCAGTGCTAGAGAGTCGGACAGGGGGTTTGAAAAACTGTTTTTT	CSARESDRGFEKLFF
TRBD1	many	TRBJ2-3	TRBV10-3	TGTGCCATCAGACCGGGACAGGGGGCAGATACGCAGTATTTT	CAIRPGQGADTQYF
.	few	TRBJ2-1	TRBV4-3	TGCGCCAGCAGCCAAGATTGGGCAGTCTCCTACAATGAGCAGTTCTTC	CASSQDWAVSYNEQFF
.	.	TRBJ2-7	TRBV28	TGTGCCAGCAGCCGCGAACCTTTCTACGAGCAGTACTTC	CASSREPFYEQYF
TRBD1	.	TRBJ1-2	TRBV20-1	TGCAGTGCTAGAGAAAGCCCTTTTTGGACAGGGCATGGCTACACCTTC	CSARESPFWTGHGYTF
TRBD2	many	TRBJ2-7	TRBV20-1	TGCAGTGCTAGAGTCGGAACGGGACTAGTAGAATTGACCTACGAGCAGTACTTC	CSARVGTGLVELTYEQYF
TRBD1	many	TRBJ1-1	TRBV4-2	TGTGCCAGCAGTACAGGGGCTGAAGCTTTCTTT	CASSTGAEAFF
.	many	TRBJ1-1	TRBV29-1	TGCAGCGTTGAAGAGGGCTTGAACACTGAAGCTTTCTTT	CSVEEGLNTEAFF
TRBD2	few	TRBJ2-1	TRBV5-4	TGTGCCAGCAGCCTTAGCGGGAGTATCTACAATGAGCAGTTCTTC	CASSLSGSIYNEQFF